Below are 28 T cell receptor beta chains sequenced from a single sample in a study of T cell responses to AZD1222 COVID-19 vaccine. Libraries were prepared by immunoSEQ multiplex PCR; TCRdb keeps only in-frame clonotypes and omits some of them. This sample carries 150,000 to 200,000 clones, 80% to 95% of them seen once, and the ten largest clones take roughly 1.2%. The material sequenced was peripheral blood, taken 28 days after the second AZD1222 dose. These TCRs come from an adult who received the AZD1222 COVID-19 vaccine.

This chain links TRBV19 with TRBJ2-5; a weak D match, TRBD1 (5 bases). Germline V gene sequence: CDR1 LNHDA, CDR2 SQIVND (reference sequence). V lost 4 bases, J lost 3 bases, and 12 bases lay in between. The CDR3 contains 14 residues. CDR3: CASSKSGLEETQYF. Here the CDR3 DNA reads TGTGCCAGTAGTAAATCAGGGTTAGAAGAGACCCAGTACTTC.

This chain uses TRBV18 with TRBJ2-7; D may be TRBD1 (6 bases). The CDR3 has 13 amino acids. Looked up from germline, CDR1 is KGHSH and CDR2 is LQKENI. V was trimmed by 3 bases and J by 6 bases, leaving 12 bases between them. DNA for the CDR3: TGTGCCAGCTCACCTCCGACAGGATTCGAGCAGTACTTC. Residues: CASSPPTGFEQYF.

This chain uses TRBV10-1 with TRBJ1-3; D is perhaps TRBD1 (5 bases). The CDR3 totals 14 residues. Per the germline V gene, CDR1 is WNHNN and CDR2 is SYGVQD (reference sequence). Between the trimmed V and J ends, which lost 2 bases and 4 bases, there was a span of 9 bases. For the CDR3, the DNA is TGCGCCAGCAGTGAGCAGGGAAGAGGAAACACCATATATTTT. As protein: CASSEQGRGNTIYF.

The chain carries TRBV27 and TRBJ1-2; 7 nucleotides match TRBD1. Per germline, CDR1 MNHEY and CDR2 SMNVEV (reference sequence). J was trimmed by 5 bases and V by 5 bases; bases with no gene match: 2. The CDR3 consists of 12 residues. The CDR3 spells CASSVTGYGYTF. The DNA for the CDR3 is TGTGCCAGCAGTGTGACAGGGTATGGCTACACCTTC.

This chain links TRBV10-3 with TRBJ2-1, with 10 bases matching TRBD2. The germline CDR1 and CDR2 sequences are ENHRY and SYGVKD. V lost 3 bases and J lost 3; bases outside the gene matches: 5. The CDR3 totals 16 residues. The CDR3 sequence: CAISDPSGSHYNEQFF. As DNA, the CDR3 is TGTGCCATCAGTGACCCTAGCGGGAGTCACTACAATGAGCAGTTCTTC.

The V gene is TRBV3-1 (or the pseudogene TRBV3-2), the J gene TRBJ2-7; D unclear. There are 13 residues in the CDR3. Germline values: CDR1 LGHDT, CDR2 YNNKEL (reference sequence). V was trimmed by 6 bases and J by 2 bases, leaving 11 bases between them. CDR3 sequence (DNA): TGTGCCAGCAGTCCTTTTGGCCCCTACGAGCAGTACTTC. As protein: CASSPFGPYEQYF.

This clone has just a few counts. The rearrangement joins TRBV6-5 to TRBJ2-7, with D hard to call. V lost 5 bases and J 4 bases, leaving 12 bases between the germline ends. CDR1 and CDR2 (germline): MNHEY, SVGAGI. CDR3 length: 13 amino acids. The CDR3 region is CASSRRVSYEQYF. The CDR3 coding sequence is TGTGCCAGCAGTCGACGAGTGAGTTACGAGCAGTACTTC.

The chain employs TRBV5-4 and TRBJ2-4; 11 positions match TRBD2. Germline V gives CDR1 SGHNT, CDR2 YYREEE (reference sequence). This CDR3 region has 14 residues. V shed 5 bases and J 3 bases; nucleotides not matched to a gene: 1. The CDR3 loop is CASRLAGGKNIQYF. The CDR3 region has the DNA TGTGCCAGCAGGCTAGCGGGGGGCAAAAACATTCAGTACTTC.

The rearrangement joins TRBV28 to TRBJ2-3; D is perhaps TRBD1 (5 bases). CDR1 is MDHEN, CDR2 SYDVKM, per germline. V shed 5 bases and J shed 2 bases, with 11 bases lying between them. The CDR3 runs to 14 residues. The CDR3 region is CASSPRVDTDTQYF. DNA for the CDR3: TGTGCCAGCAGTCCCAGGGTAGACACAGATACGCAGTATTTT.

CDR3 sequence reads: CATRGTGEGNQPQHF. The CDR3 DNA sequence: TGTGCCACCAGGGGGACAGGGGAGGGCAATCAGCCCCAGCATTTT. The V gene is TRBV24-1, the J gene TRBJ1-5; 10 nucleotides agree with TRBD1. CDR1 and CDR2 (germline): KGHDR, SFDVKD. After removal of 7 bases from V and 2 bases from J, the junction contained 4 bases not matched to a gene. The CDR3 totals 15 residues.

This sequence joins TRBV7-2 and TRBJ1-4; D is uncertain. V lost 4 bases to trimming and J lost 2 bases, with 11 bases between them. This CDR3 has 15 amino acids. Germline CDR1 SGHTA, CDR2 FQGNSA. This chain's CDR3 is CASSSETSTNEKLFF. CDR3 nucleotide sequence: TGTGCCAGCAGCTCCGAGACATCGACTAATGAAAAACTGTTTTTT. The variable domain in full, completed from reference TRBV7-2 and TRBJ1-4, reads GAGVSQSPSNKVTEKGKDVELRCDPISGHTALYWYRQSLGQGLEFLIYFQGNSAPDKSGLPSDRFSAERTGGSVSTLTIQRTQQEDSAVYLCASSSETSTNEKLFFGSGTQLSVL.

This sequence joins TRBV2 and TRBJ2-5; no firm D call. The CDR3 spans 13 residues. Germline CDR1 and CDR2: SNHLY and FYNNEI. Trimming removed 3 bases at V and 1 base at J, with 6 bases between. The CDR3 is CASSDTSQETQYF. As DNA, the CDR3 is TGTGCCAGCAGTGACACGAGCCAAGAGACCCAGTACTTC.

The gene calls are TRBV7-2 and TRBJ2-1, with unresolved D. V lost 2 bases and J lost 0, with 8 bases in between. The CDR3 is 15 amino acids. Germline V lookup: CDR1 SGHTA, CDR2 FQGNSA. The CDR3 nucleotides read TGTGCCAGCAGCTTAATGGCGGACTCCTACAATGAGCAGTTCTTC. This sequence encodes CASSLMADSYNEQFF.

V is TRBV13 and J is TRBJ1-2; TRBD1 matches at 10 bases. Germline values: CDR1 PRHDT, CDR2 FYEKMQ (reference sequence). V gave up 4 bases and J gave up 7 bases; unmatched junction bases: 9. The CDR3 runs 15 residues. The CDR3 sequence is CASSSHGTGALGYTF. The CDR3 nucleotides read TGTGCCAGCAGCTCGCACGGGACAGGGGCCCTTGGCTACACCTTC.

The sample holds a few counts of this clone. Different DNA sequences within this sample yield the same CDR3. The rearrangement uses TRBV5-1 and TRBJ1-5; 7 bases agree with TRBD1. With V trimmed by 0 bases and J by 6 bases, 3 bases remained unmatched. Per the germline V gene, CDR1 is SGHRS and CDR2 is YFSETQ. This CDR3 region has 14 residues. CDR3 amino acids: CASSLGAGGQPQHF. Written as DNA, the CDR3 is TGCGCCAGCAGCTTGGGGGCAGGGGGTCAGCCCCAGCATTTT.

The chain has TRBV6-5 and TRBJ1-2; D gene ambiguous. Germline assignment: CDR1 MNHEY and CDR2 SVGAGI. The CDR3 consists of 16 residues. V lost 0 bases and J 0 bases, leaving 11 bases between the germline ends. This chain's CDR3 is CASSYSSGYTNYGYTF. The CDR3 DNA follows: TGTGCCAGCAGTTACTCGTCGGGATACACTAACTATGGCTACACCTTC.

This chain connects TRBV7-6 to TRBJ1-5; 9 bases map to TRBD1. Per germline, CDR1 SGHVS and CDR2 FNYEAQ. The CDR3 consists of 16 residues. J gave up 3 bases and V 3 bases, and 6 bases lay outside the gene matches. The CDR3 loop reads CASSFGDRVINQPQHF. In DNA, the CDR3 is TGTGCCAGCAGCTTCGGGGACAGGGTCATCAATCAGCCCCAGCATTTT.

The V gene is TRBV11-2, the J gene TRBJ2-5, with 7 bases aligning to TRBD1. The V gene's germline CDR1 is SGHAT and CDR2 FQNNGV. Trimming cost V 1 base and J 5 bases; bases outside gene matches: 16. There are 18 residues in the CDR3. CDR3 nucleotides: TGTGCCAGCAGCTTAGCCCCAGCTAGACAGGGCCGCGGGGAGACCCAGTACTTC. Translation gives CASSLAPARQGRGETQYF.

The V and J genes are TRBV28 and TRBJ2-7, with D uncertain. The CDR3 length is 13 residues. The germline gives CDR1 MDHEN, CDR2 SYDVKM. Trimming stripped 10 bases from V and 2 bases from J, with 15 bases between. As DNA, the CDR3 is TGTGCCACTTCCGTCGGCAAAGCCTACGAGCAGTACTTC. Translated: CATSVGKAYEQYF.

The gene calls are TRBV6-5 and TRBJ2-1; the D is unclear. Trimming pared 0 bases from V and 5 bases from J, leaving 14 bases between. The CDR3 loop spans 16 amino acids. From germline, CDR1 is MNHEY and CDR2 SVGAGI. CDR3 bases: TGTGCCAGCAGTTACTCCGGGTGGGGTCAGGACAATGAGCAGTTCTTC. Translation: CASSYSGWGQDNEQFF.

V usage is TRBV7-2 and J usage is TRBJ2-1, with D possibly being TRBD2 (5 bases). CDR1 and CDR2 from the germline V gene are SGHTA and FQGNSA. The CDR3 has 11 amino acids. The V gene lost 5 bases and the J gene lost 9 bases, with 8 bases spanning the gap. The CDR3 DNA sequence: TGTGCCAGCAGCGAAGGAGGTGAGCAGTTCTTC. Amino acids: CASSEGGEQFF.

The chain couples TRBV28 to TRBJ1-2, with 10 positions matching TRBD1. The CDR3 has 16 amino acids. With V trimmed by 5 bases and J by 1 base, 7 bases remained unmatched. Germline-derived CDR1 and CDR2 are MDHEN and SYDVKM. DNA of the CDR3: TGTGCCAGCAGTGGGACAGGGGCTATCAATAACTATGGCTACACCTTC. The encoded protein is CASSGTGAINNYGYTF.

This clone occurred a few times. V is TRBV6-5 and J is TRBJ2-2; D is ambiguous. The germline gives CDR1 MNHEY, CDR2 SVGAGI. V gave up 4 bases and J gave up 0 bases, with 6 bases separating them. CDR3 size: 14 residues. CDR3 DNA sequence: TGTGCCAGCAGTTCTAGGACGAACACCGGGGAGCTGTTTTTT. It is translated as CASSSRTNTGELFF.

J is TRBJ1-4 and V is TRBV12-5; D is perhaps TRBD1 (6 bases). V lost 8 bases and J 4 bases, leaving 14 bases between the germline ends. In germline, CDR1 is LGHNT, CDR2 FRNRAP. The CDR3 loop spans 14 amino acids. The CDR3 region is CASRRQGSNEKLFF. DNA for the CDR3: TGTGCTAGTCGTCGGCAGGGGAGTAATGAAAAACTGTTTTTT.

This sequence joins TRBV12-3 or TRBV12-4 and TRBJ1-5; 7 nucleotides align to TRBD1. The CDR3 extends over 12 amino acids. V was pared by 5 bases and J by 9 bases, with 4 bases of the junction left unmatched. Here the CDR3 reads CASSPGGGPQHF. CDR3 bases: TGTGCCAGCAGTCCAGGGGGGGGGCCCCAGCATTTT.

The gene calls are TRBV10-3 and TRBJ1-4; D possibly corresponds to TRBD1 (6 bases). V dropped 4 bases and J dropped 5 bases, with 14 bases sitting between them. The CDR3 sequence is 15 residues long. Germline V gene data show CDR1 as ENHRY and CDR2 as SYGVKD. CDR3 bases: TGTGCCATCAGTGGAGCCCCAGGGGAAAATGAAAAACTGTTTTTT. Its translation is CAISGAPGENEKLFF.

The J gene is TRBJ2-7, the V gene TRBV27, with 8 bases that match TRBD1. The V gene end was trimmed by 6 bases and the J gene end by 6 bases; junction bases not matched to a gene: 10. The CDR3 is 14 residues long. Germline V CDR1 and CDR2: MNHEY, SMNVEV (reference sequence). The CDR3 loop is CASRLPGQESEQYF. CDR3 nucleotides: TGTGCCAGCAGACTCCCGGGACAGGAATCCGAGCAGTACTTC.

V usage is TRBV6-1 and J usage is TRBJ2-1; no clear D gene. The CDR3 totals 15 residues. Trimming cost V 2 bases and J 4 bases, with 12 bases left between them. Germline-derived CDR1 and CDR2 are MNHNS and SASEGT. This CDR3 reads CASSEQPFPYNEQFF. In DNA, the CDR3 is TGTGCCAGCAGTGAACAACCCTTCCCATACAATGAGCAGTTCTTC.